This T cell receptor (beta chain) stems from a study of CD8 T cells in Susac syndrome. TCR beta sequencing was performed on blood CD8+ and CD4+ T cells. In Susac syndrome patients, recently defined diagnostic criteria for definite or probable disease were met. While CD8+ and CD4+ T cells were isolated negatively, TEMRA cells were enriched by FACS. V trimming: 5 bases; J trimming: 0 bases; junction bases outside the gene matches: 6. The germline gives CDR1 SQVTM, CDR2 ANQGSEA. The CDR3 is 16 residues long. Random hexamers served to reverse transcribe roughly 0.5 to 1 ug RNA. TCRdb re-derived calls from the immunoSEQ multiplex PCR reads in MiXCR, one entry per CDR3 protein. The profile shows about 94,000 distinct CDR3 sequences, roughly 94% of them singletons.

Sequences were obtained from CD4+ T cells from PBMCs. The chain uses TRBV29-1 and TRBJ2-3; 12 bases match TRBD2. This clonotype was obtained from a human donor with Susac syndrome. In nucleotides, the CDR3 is TGCAGCGTTCGCGGACTAGCGGGGATAAGCACAGATACGCAGTATTTT. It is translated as CSVRGLAGISTDTQYF.